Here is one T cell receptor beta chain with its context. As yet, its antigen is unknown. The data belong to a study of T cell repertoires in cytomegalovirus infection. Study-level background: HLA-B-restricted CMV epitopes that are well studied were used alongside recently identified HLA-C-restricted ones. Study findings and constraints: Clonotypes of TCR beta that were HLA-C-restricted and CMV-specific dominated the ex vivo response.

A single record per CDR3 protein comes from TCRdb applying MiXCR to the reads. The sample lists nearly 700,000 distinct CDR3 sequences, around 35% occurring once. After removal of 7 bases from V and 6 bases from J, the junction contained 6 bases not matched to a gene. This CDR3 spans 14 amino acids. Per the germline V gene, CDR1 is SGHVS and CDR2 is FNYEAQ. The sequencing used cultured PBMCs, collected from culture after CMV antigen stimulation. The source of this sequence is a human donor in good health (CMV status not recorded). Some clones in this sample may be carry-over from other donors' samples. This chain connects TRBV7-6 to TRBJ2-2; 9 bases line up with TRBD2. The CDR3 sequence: CASTPRGGAGELFF. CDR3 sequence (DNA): TGTGCCAGCACCCCACGCGGGGGGGCCGGGGAGCTGTTTTTT.